This entry features one T cell receptor (beta chain) sequence. CDR3 length: 13 amino acids. CDR1 and CDR2 (germline): SGHDN, FVKESK. V was pared by 0 bases and J by 4 bases, with 6 bases between. The sample comes from a study of blood T cell repertoires in COVID-19. Whole-study context: The origin of the acute and convalescent COVID-19 samples was the United States, Italy and Spain. T cells, B-cell-depleted T cells, or PBMCs supplied cDNA or gDNA.

In the authors' workflow: Amplification of reference gene primers was used by the study to estimate nucleated cell counts. Repertoires were generated with immunoSEQ multiplex PCR, while TCRdb's copy carries only in-frame clones and drops some. V and J calls and clone size are given by that table; D and trimming were obtained from the DNA. The table has 110,000 or so clones, about 85% seen once. This clonotype was obtained from a human donor in a cohort sampled during active COVID-19. The chain uses TRBV14 and TRBJ1-2; D is unresolved. The sequencing input was peripheral blood. This chain's CDR3 is CASSQDQVYGYTF. DNA of the CDR3: TGTGCCAGCAGCCAAGATCAGGTCTATGGCTACACCTTC.